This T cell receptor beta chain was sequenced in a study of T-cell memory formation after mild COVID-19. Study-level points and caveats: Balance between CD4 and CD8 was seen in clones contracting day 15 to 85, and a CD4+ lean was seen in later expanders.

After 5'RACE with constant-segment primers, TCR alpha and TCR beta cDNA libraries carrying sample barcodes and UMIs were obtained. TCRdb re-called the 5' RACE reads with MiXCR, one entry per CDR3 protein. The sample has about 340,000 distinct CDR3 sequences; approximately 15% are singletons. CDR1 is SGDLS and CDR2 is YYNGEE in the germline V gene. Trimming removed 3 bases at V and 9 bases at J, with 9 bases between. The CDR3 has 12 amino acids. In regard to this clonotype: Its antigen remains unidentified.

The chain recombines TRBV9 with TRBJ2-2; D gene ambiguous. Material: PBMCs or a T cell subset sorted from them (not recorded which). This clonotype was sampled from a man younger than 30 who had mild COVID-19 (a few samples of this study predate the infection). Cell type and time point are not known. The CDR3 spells CASSGDRWELFF. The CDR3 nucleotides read TGTGCCAGCAGCGGAGACCGGTGGGAGCTGTTTTTT.